A single sample is the source of the 23 T cell receptor beta chains below, sequenced in a study of T cell changes during pregnancy in multiple sclerosis. Repertoires were generated with immunoSEQ multiplex PCR, while TCRdb's copy carries only in-frame clones and drops some. Of some 31,000 clones listed, roughly nine tenths are singletons. Sequencing was performed on CD8+ T cells from peripheral blood mononuclear cells, taken in the third trimester of pregnancy. The receptor set was obtained from a female donor with multiple sclerosis, enrolled in a pregnancy study.

The rearrangement uses TRBV27 and TRBJ2-3; tentative D call: TRBD2 (6 bases). The CDR3 consists of 14 residues. Trimming removed 3 bases from V and 2 bases from J, with 9 bases in between. The germline gives CDR1 MNHEY, CDR2 SMNVEV (reference sequence). CDR3 sequence (DNA): TGTGCCAGCAGTTTGGGACTCCCCACAGATACGCAGTATTTT. Translation gives CASSLGLPTDTQYF.

This clone was seen a single time. This chain joins TRBV10-3 and TRBJ1-3; D is unclear. Germline V gene lookup returns CDR1 ENHRY and CDR2 SYGVKD. V was trimmed by 4 bases and J by 0 bases, leaving 13 bases between them. This CDR3 spans 16 amino acids. Written as DNA, the CDR3 is TGTGCCATCAGTGGAGCTGGGCCCCACTCTGGAAACACCATATATTTT. This encodes CAISGAGPHSGNTIYF.

This rearrangement joins TRBV27 to TRBJ2-7; D possibly corresponds to TRBD1 (6 bases). The CDR3 is made up of 15 amino acids. The V gene's germline CDR1 is MNHEY and CDR2 SMNVEV (reference sequence). With 5 bases removed from V and 6 bases from J, the gap between germline ends came to 20 bases. The CDR3 DNA reads TGTGCCAGCAGTCCTTGCCAGGGGCCTGCCTGCGAGCAGTACTTC. This gives the protein CASSPCQGPACEQYF.

The V gene is TRBV15, the J gene TRBJ1-1; D unresolved. From germline, CDR1 is LNHNV and CDR2 YYDKDF (reference sequence). Trimming removed 3 bases at V and 5 bases at J, with 10 bases between. This CDR3 is built from 13 residues. The DNA of the CDR3 is TGTGCCACCAGCAGTAATACGGGGACTGAAGCTTTCTTT. Translation gives CATSSNTGTEAFF.

The chain has TRBV5-1 and TRBJ1-4; D possibly corresponds to TRBD1 (5 bases). The CDR3 runs to 14 residues. Germline V gives CDR1 SGHRS, CDR2 YFSETQ. V lost 5 bases, J lost 0 bases, and 8 bases lay in between. The DNA of the CDR3 is TGCGCCAGCAGGCAGGGTGCAACTAATGAAAAACTGTTTTTT. Protein sequence: CASRQGATNEKLFF.

The CDR3 protein is CASSTGRGNQPQHF. The DNA of the CDR3 is TGTGCCAGCTCGACAGGGCGAGGCAATCAGCCCCAGCATTTT. The chain recombines TRBV19 with TRBJ1-5; TRBD1 matches 7 bases. The junction had 7 bases not matched to a gene; V was cut back by 9 bases and J by 2 bases. There are 14 residues in the CDR3. The germline V gene has CDR1 LNHDA and CDR2 SQIVND (reference sequence).

The chain employs TRBV19 and TRBJ1-1, with TRBD1 as a possible D gene (5 bases). Trimming removed 5 bases at V and 6 bases at J, with 10 bases between. CDR1 LNHDA and CDR2 SQIVND come from the germline V gene (reference sequence). The CDR3 is 12 amino acids. CDR3 region: CASSPPGPEAFF. CDR3 DNA sequence: TGTGCCAGTAGTCCCCCAGGGCCTGAAGCTTTCTTT.

V is TRBV13 and J is TRBJ1-1; D not resolved. There are 16 residues in the CDR3. Germline V gene sequence: CDR1 PRHDT, CDR2 FYEKMQ (reference sequence). Trimming shortened V by 5 bases and J by 2 bases, and 18 bases separated the two germline ends. This CDR3 reads CASSPTGEGLNTEAFF. The CDR3 region has the DNA TGTGCCAGCAGCCCAACGGGAGAGGGCCTAAACACTGAAGCTTTCTTT.

The rearrangement links TRBV4-1 to TRBJ2-2; no reliable D call. The germline V and J ends were trimmed by 5 bases and 2 bases, with 3 bases remaining between them. CDR3 size: 12 residues. Germline assignment: CDR1 MGHRA and CDR2 YSYEKL. CDR3 protein: CASSSNTGELFF. In nucleotides, the CDR3 is TGCGCCAGCAGCTCTAACACCGGGGAGCTGTTTTTT.

The chain's CDR3 is CASSGPTGSPEAFF. The CDR3 DNA reads as TGTGCCAGCAGTGGACCTACAGGGAGCCCTGAAGCTTTCTTT. This chain links TRBV2 with TRBJ1-1; D might be TRBD1 (6 bases). The length of the CDR3 is 14 residues. The V end was cut by 4 bases, the J end by 6 bases, with 15 bases between. Germline CDR1 reads SNHLY; CDR2 reads FYNNEI.

The CDR3 reads CASSEGLAASYEQYF. In nucleotides, the CDR3 is TGTGCCAGCAGTGAAGGGCTAGCGGCCTCCTACGAGCAGTACTTC. V and J are TRBV6-1 and TRBJ2-7; TRBD2 matches 7 bases. This CDR3 has 15 amino acids. Looked up from germline, CDR1 is MNHNS and CDR2 is SASEGT. Unmatched junction bases numbered 3, after V lost 1 base and J lost 0 bases.

CDR3 region: CASSPPGQEIEKLFF. In DNA form, the CDR3 reads TGTGCCAGCAGTCCCCCGGGACAGGAGATTGAAAAACTGTTTTTT. The chain recombines TRBV27 with TRBJ1-4; 8 bases are a match to TRBD1. The CDR3 runs to 15 residues. Trimming removed 5 bases from V and 7 bases from J; junction bases left unmatched: 9. Germline V gives CDR1 MNHEY, CDR2 SMNVEV (reference sequence). The whole variable domain, filled in from reference TRBV27 and TRBJ1-4, reads EAQVTQNPRYLITVTGKKLTVTCSQNMNHEYMSWYRQDPGLGLRQIYYSMNVEVTDKGDVPEGYKVSRKEKRNFPLILESPSPNQTSLYFCASSPPGQEIEKLFFGSGTQLSVL.

This clone was counted a single time. Written as DNA, the CDR3 is TGTGCCAGCAGTTTGGGAGGGAACACTGAAGCTTTCTTT. Protein product: CASSLGGNTEAFF. The chain combines TRBV28 with TRBJ1-1, with D unresolved. The CDR3 sequence is 13 residues long. V was clipped by 3 bases and J by 1 base, with 6 bases between them. Germline assignment: CDR1 MDHEN and CDR2 SYDVKM.

This clone was observed a few times. This chain uses TRBV7-9 with TRBJ2-7; D might be TRBD1 (6 bases). V dropped 5 bases and J dropped 5 bases, with 16 bases sitting between them. This CDR3 contains 14 residues. Germline V CDR1 and CDR2: SEHNR, FQNEAQ (reference sequence). The CDR3 nucleotides read TGTGCCAGCAGCACGAACTCAGGGGCCGACGAGCAGTACTTC. Translating gives CASSTNSGADEQYF.

V is TRBV6-1 and J is TRBJ2-3; 7 nucleotides align to TRBD2. This CDR3 has 18 residues. V lost 3 bases and J lost 4; bases outside the gene matches: 16. Germline CDR1 and CDR2: MNHNS and SASEGT. In DNA form, the CDR3 reads TGTGCCAGCAGTGATGTCACAGGTCTAGCGGTAAGGGCAGATACGCAGTATTTT. As protein: CASSDVTGLAVRADTQYF.

The chain carries TRBV29-1 and TRBJ2-3; 7 bases align to TRBD2. V trimming: 5 bases; J trimming: 2 bases; junction bases outside the gene matches: 10. The V gene's germline CDR1 is SQVTM and CDR2 ANQGSEA. The CDR3 extends over 15 amino acids. The CDR3 nucleotides read TGCAGCGTTCCTACAAGCGGGGCCTACACAGATACGCAGTATTTT. It is translated as CSVPTSGAYTDTQYF.

The rearrangement links TRBV5-6 to TRBJ2-1, with 9 bases matching TRBD1. The CDR3 is made up of 13 amino acids. V shed 1 base and J 8 bases; nucleotides not matched to a gene: 1. CDR1 SGHDT and CDR2 YYEEEE come from the germline V gene. CDR3: CASSLHRGHEQFF. DNA of the CDR3: TGTGCCAGCAGCTTGCACAGGGGGCATGAGCAGTTCTTC.

J is TRBJ2-5 and V is TRBV2; TRBD2 might be the D (6 bases). Per the germline V gene, CDR1 is SNHLY and CDR2 is FYNNEI. V was trimmed by 5 bases and J by 5 bases, leaving 12 bases between them. The CDR3 loop spans 13 amino acids. The DNA for the CDR3 is TGTGCCAGCAGTACGGAGGGCCCGGAGACCCAGTACTTC. Its protein product is CASSTEGPETQYF.

The chain carries TRBV10-3 and TRBJ1-1, with D perhaps TRBD1 (5 bases). The V end lost 11 bases, the J end lost 8 bases, and 21 bases lay between the germline ends. Germline CDR1 reads ENHRY; CDR2 reads SYGVKD. This CDR3 is 13 amino acids long. CDR3 bases: TGTGCCTCCAGAGCATTTTTACGGGGGGAAGCTTTCTTT. Protein: CASRAFLRGEAFF.

In the case of this clone: A junction boundary mismatches the germline segment, possibly from a read error. The DNA for the CDR3 is TGTGCCAGCAGCCTAGCCAGGGGGGAGACCCAGTACTTC. It specifies CASSLARGETQYF. The V gene is TRBV7-7, the J gene TRBJ2-5; 7 nucleotides match TRBD1. CDR1 is SSHAT, CDR2 FNYEAQ, per germline (reference sequence). The CDR3 is 13 residues long.

The chain recombines TRBV28 with TRBJ1-5, with D perhaps matching TRBD1 (6 bases). V lost 5 bases to trimming and J lost 9 bases, with 14 bases between them. Germline V gene data show CDR1 as MDHEN and CDR2 as SYDVKM. The CDR3 runs 13 residues. Here the CDR3 DNA reads TGTGCCAGCAGTGGGACACCCTTGGGGCCCCAGCATTTT. Its translation is CASSGTPLGPQHF.

The rearrangement joins TRBV6-5 to TRBJ1-2; D possibly corresponds to TRBD1 (6 bases). This CDR3 comprises 16 residues. Trimming left V 4 bases short and J 8 bases short, with 23 bases between. Germline assignment: CDR1 MNHEY and CDR2 SVGAGI. The CDR3 nucleotides are TGTGCCAGCAGTTTGGTCGACGCGGACAGTTGGTTAGGCTACACCTTC. This codes for CASSLVDADSWLGYTF.

This chain uses TRBV6-1 with TRBJ2-1; TRBD2 aligns across 10 bases. This CDR3 contains 15 residues. Germline values: CDR1 MNHNS, CDR2 SASEGT. V trimming: 7 bases; J trimming: 7 bases; junction bases outside the gene matches: 10. The CDR3 spells CASTPSGSFTNEQFF. CDR3 DNA: TGTGCCAGCACCCCTAGCGGGAGCTTTACAAATGAGCAGTTCTTC.